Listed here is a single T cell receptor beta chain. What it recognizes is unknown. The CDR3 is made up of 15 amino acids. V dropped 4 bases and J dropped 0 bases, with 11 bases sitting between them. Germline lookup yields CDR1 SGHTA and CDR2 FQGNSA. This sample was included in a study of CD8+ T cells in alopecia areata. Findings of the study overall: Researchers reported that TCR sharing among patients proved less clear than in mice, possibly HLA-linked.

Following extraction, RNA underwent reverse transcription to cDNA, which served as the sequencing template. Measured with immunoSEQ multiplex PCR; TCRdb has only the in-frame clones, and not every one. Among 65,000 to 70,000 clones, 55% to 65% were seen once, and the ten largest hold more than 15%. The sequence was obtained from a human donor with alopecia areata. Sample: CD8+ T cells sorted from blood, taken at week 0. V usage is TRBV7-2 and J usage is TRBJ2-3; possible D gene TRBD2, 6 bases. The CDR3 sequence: CASSSLATSTDTQYF. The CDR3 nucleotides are TGTGCCAGCAGCTCTCTAGCGACCAGCACAGATACGCAGTATTTT.